The 21 T cell receptor beta chains below were found in one sample sequenced in a study of blood T cells in healthy people across ages. Alongside a J-beta primer mix, a sample-barcoded 5' primer served in a second PCR lasting about 7 to 12 cycles. Using its own MiXCR run on the 5' RACE reads, TCRdb lists one record per CDR3 protein. The top ten clones hold roughly 18% of a sample with over 600,000 distinct CDR3 sequences, more than 35% of them seen once. The specimen was blood. The origin of the receptors is an older man in good health.

This chain connects TRBV20-1 to TRBJ2-2; no reliable D call. The CDR3 is 12 amino acids. The germline V gene has CDR1 DFQATT and CDR2 SNEGSKA (reference sequence). Deletions cut 3 bases from V and 1 base from J, with 3 bases between. CDR3 sequence reads: CSARQNTGELFF. CDR3 DNA sequence: TGCAGTGCTAGGCAGAACACCGGGGAGCTGTTTTTT.

This clonotype was observed once. The chain joins TRBV29-1 to TRBJ2-5; tentatively, D is TRBD1 (6 bases). Germline V lookup: CDR1 SQVTM, CDR2 ANQGSEA. The CDR3 runs to 15 residues. The ends were cut back, 6 bases at V and 11 bases at J, with 28 bases in the middle. The CDR3 is CSVSGALVGVGEQYF. CDR3 in DNA: TGCAGCGTGTCAGGGGCCCTAGTGGGAGTCGGGGAGCAGTACTTC.

This clonotype occurred a few times. The V and J genes are TRBV7-2 and TRBJ1-1, with D uncertain. Trimming took off 4 bases at V and 1 base at J, with 10 bases between the two ends. The CDR3 has 14 residues. Germline lookup yields CDR1 SGHTA and CDR2 FQGNSA. This CDR3 reads CASSSQARNTEAFF. CDR3 nucleotides: TGTGCCAGCAGCTCACAAGCGAGGAACACTGAAGCTTTCTTT.

This clonotype was seen more than once but under ten times. The J gene is TRBJ2-1, the V gene TRBV27; TRBD2 matches at 11 bases. V trimming: 5 bases; J trimming: 9 bases; junction bases outside the gene matches: 6. Per germline, CDR1 MNHEY and CDR2 SMNVEV (reference sequence). The CDR3 spans 14 residues. CDR3 sequence (DNA): TGTGCCAGCAGTACTAGCGGGAGCCCCCCTGAGCAGTTCTTC. Translation gives CASSTSGSPPEQFF.

The CDR3 loop is CSARVRASTDTQYF. The DNA for the CDR3 is TGCAGTGCTAGAGTCCGGGCTAGCACAGATACGCAGTATTTT. The genes are TRBV20-1 and TRBJ2-3, with D unresolved. In germline, CDR1 is DFQATT, CDR2 SNEGSKA (reference sequence). Trimming shortened V by 1 base and J by 0 bases, and 8 bases separated the two germline ends. The length of the CDR3 is 14 residues.

V and J are TRBV5-1 and TRBJ2-4; D might be TRBD2 (5 bases). This CDR3 is 13 amino acids long. Per the germline V gene, CDR1 is SGHRS and CDR2 is YFSETQ. Trimming took 4 bases from V and 9 from J, leaving 14 bases between them. CDR3 sequence: CASSADYPAIQYF. CDR3 nucleotide sequence: TGCGCCAGCAGCGCAGACTATCCCGCCATTCAGTACTTC.

As DNA, the CDR3 is TGCAGTGCTGGAGCGGGATCAGCCAAAAACATTCAGTACTTC. This encodes CSAGAGSAKNIQYF. This chain joins TRBV20-1 and TRBJ2-4, with 7 bases matching TRBD2. Germline V gene sequence: CDR1 DFQATT, CDR2 SNEGSKA (reference sequence). V dropped 5 bases and J dropped 0; count of bases not matched to a gene: 4. The CDR3 consists of 14 residues.

This clonotype appeared once. A junction end diverges from the germline sequence, so it may reflect a read error. The chain carries TRBV28 and TRBJ2-7, with no clear D. The CDR3 covers 13 residues. CDR1 MDHEN and CDR2 SYDVKM come from the germline V gene. DNA for the CDR3: TGTGCCGGCAGCCCCCTACAAACCTACGAGCAGTACTTC. This gives the protein CAGSPLQTYEQYF.

The chain has TRBV21-1 and TRBJ2-7; the table names TRBD1, a call not compared with the DNA. TRBV21-1 is tagged as a pseudogene. The CDR3 has 19 amino acids. DNA for the CDR3: TGTGCCAGCAGCAAATCCCCGGACAGGGGTCTGGGGGGAGATTACGAGCAGTACTTC. It encodes CASSKSPDRGLGGDYEQYF.

The chain links TRBV2 to TRBJ2-3; D might be TRBD1 or TRBD2, each matching 6 bases. Germline values: CDR1 SNHLY, CDR2 FYNNEI. The CDR3 runs 15 residues. Between the trimmed V and J ends, which lost 4 bases and 2 bases, there was a span of 13 bases. CDR3 region: CASSVQGLATDTQYF. The CDR3 nucleotides are TGTGCCAGCAGTGTACAGGGACTGGCCACAGATACGCAGTATTTT. The full variable domain, in which reference TRBV2 and TRBJ2-3 provide the parts outside the CDR3, is EPEVTQTPSHQVTQMGQEVILRCVPISNHLYFYWYRQILGQKVEFLVSFYNNEISEKSEIFDDQFSVERPDGSNFTLKIRSTKLEDSAMYFCASSVQGLATDTQYFGPGTRLTVL.

V and J are TRBV14 and TRBJ2-7, with D unclear. The V end lost 3 bases, the J end lost 9 bases, and 12 bases lay between the germline ends. The CDR3 is 12 residues long. Germline assignment: CDR1 SGHDN and CDR2 FVKESK. The CDR3: CASSHGAYRQYF. The DNA of the CDR3 is TGTGCCAGCAGCCACGGAGCCTACCGGCAGTACTTC. The variable domain in full, completed from reference TRBV14 and TRBJ2-7, reads EAGVTQFPSHSVIEKGQTVTLRCDPISGHDNLYWYRRVMGKEIKFLLHFVKESKQDESGMPNNRFLAERTGGTYSTLKVQPAELEDSGVYFCASSHGAYRQYFGPGTRLTVT.

V and J are TRBV6-5 and TRBJ2-7, with a weak D call TRBD2 (5 bases). With 2 bases removed from V and 2 bases from J, the gap between germline ends came to 22 bases. CDR3 length: 18 residues. Germline V lookup: CDR1 MNHEY, CDR2 SVGAGI. The CDR3 loop reads CASSYTGSVQSSTYEQYF. In DNA, the CDR3 is TGTGCCAGCAGTTACACTGGGAGTGTGCAGTCTTCTACCTACGAGCAGTACTTC.

This chain connects TRBV12-3 or TRBV12-4 to TRBJ1-1, with 10 bases matching TRBD1. The ends lost 7 bases at V and 2 bases at J; junction bases unmatched: 10. The CDR3 loop spans 16 amino acids. CDR3 protein: CASTHDRGPLNTEAFF. The CDR3 nucleotides are TGTGCCAGCACTCATGACAGGGGGCCTCTAAACACTGAAGCTTTCTTT.

In DNA form, the CDR3 reads TGTGCCAGCAGCTTAGCGGTCGGTCGACTAGCGGGGGACCAAGAGACCCAGTACTTC. The encoded protein is CASSLAVGRLAGDQETQYF. The V call is TRBV7-2, the J call TRBJ2-5, with TRBD2 matching 12 bases. Germline V gene data show CDR1 as SGHTA and CDR2 as FQGNSA. This CDR3 comprises 19 residues. The V segment lost 0 bases and the J segment 0 bases; nucleotides outside the gene matches: 8.

There are many counts of this clonotype. This rearrangement joins TRBV9 to TRBJ2-1; tentatively, D is TRBD2 (6 bases). Trimming took off 0 bases at V and 5 bases at J, with 15 bases between the two ends. The CDR3 covers 16 residues. Germline CDR1 and CDR2: SGDLS and YYNGEE. CDR3 sequence reads: CASSVEGGIINNEQFF. CDR3 DNA: TGTGCCAGCAGCGTAGAGGGCGGGATAATTAACAATGAGCAGTTCTTC.

This clonotype was seen a single time. This sequence joins TRBV7-2 and TRBJ2-4, with D possibly matching TRBD1 (6 bases). The V gene lost 5 bases and the J gene lost 9 bases, with 14 bases spanning the gap. Germline V gene data show CDR1 as SGHTA and CDR2 as FQGNSA. CDR3 length equals 13 residues. As DNA, the CDR3 is TGTGCCAGCAGCAGCAGGGGTTTCGGCATTCAGTACTTC. Protein product: CASSSRGFGIQYF. The full variable domain, rest sourced from reference TRBV7-2 and TRBJ2-4, is GAGVSQSPSNKVTEKGKDVELRCDPISGHTALYWYRQSLGQGLEFLIYFQGNSAPDKSGLPSDRFSAERTGGSVSTLTIQRTQQEDSAVYLCASSSRGFGIQYFGAGTRLSVL.

This rearrangement joins TRBV6-2 or TRBV6-3 to TRBJ2-1; 8 nucleotides agree with TRBD1. Germline CDR1 MNHEY, CDR2 SVGEGT. The CDR3 length is 16 residues. V dropped 4 bases and J dropped 2; count of bases not matched to a gene: 7. This CDR3 reads CASSCSQGAAYNEQFF. In DNA form, the CDR3 reads TGTGCCAGCAGTTGCTCTCAGGGGGCAGCCTACAATGAGCAGTTCTTC.

This clonotype was detected a few times. V and J are TRBV20-1 and TRBJ2-3; D is perhaps TRBD2 (6 bases). CDR3 length: 18 amino acids. Germline V gives CDR1 DFQATT, CDR2 SNEGSKA (reference sequence). Trimming removed 1 base at V and 2 bases at J, with 22 bases between. In DNA, the CDR3 is TGCAGTGCTAGAGTTTCTGTGGGAGGCTCCAGGACCACAGATACGCAGTATTTT. Translated: CSARVSVGGSRTTDTQYF.

The chain has TRBV5-1 and TRBJ1-1; 7 bases fit TRBD1. Germline CDR1 is SGHRS and CDR2 is YFSETQ. There are 15 residues in the CDR3. The junction had 12 bases not matched to a gene; V was cut back by 7 bases and J by 3 bases. In DNA form, the CDR3 reads TGCGCCAGCCACGGGCGACAGGGATCGGACACTGAAGCTTTCTTT. Translated: CASHGRQGSDTEAFF.

The chain links TRBV12-3 or TRBV12-4 to TRBJ2-7, with 12 bases matching TRBD2. After removal of 2 bases from V and 0 bases from J, the junction contained 8 bases not matched to a gene. This CDR3 has 18 residues. The CDR3 here is CASSLFGLAGSGSYEQYF. In DNA form, the CDR3 reads TGTGCCAGCAGTTTATTCGGACTAGCGGGATCCGGCTCCTACGAGCAGTACTTC.

The V call is TRBV4-1, the J call TRBJ2-5; tentative D call: TRBD2 (6 bases). Germline V gene data show CDR1 as MGHRA and CDR2 as YSYEKL. V was clipped by 3 bases and J by 2 bases, with 13 bases between them. CDR3 size: 15 residues. The CDR3 protein is CASSHHGTSQETQYF. CDR3 sequence (DNA): TGCGCCAGCAGCCACCACGGGACTTCACAAGAGACCCAGTACTTC.